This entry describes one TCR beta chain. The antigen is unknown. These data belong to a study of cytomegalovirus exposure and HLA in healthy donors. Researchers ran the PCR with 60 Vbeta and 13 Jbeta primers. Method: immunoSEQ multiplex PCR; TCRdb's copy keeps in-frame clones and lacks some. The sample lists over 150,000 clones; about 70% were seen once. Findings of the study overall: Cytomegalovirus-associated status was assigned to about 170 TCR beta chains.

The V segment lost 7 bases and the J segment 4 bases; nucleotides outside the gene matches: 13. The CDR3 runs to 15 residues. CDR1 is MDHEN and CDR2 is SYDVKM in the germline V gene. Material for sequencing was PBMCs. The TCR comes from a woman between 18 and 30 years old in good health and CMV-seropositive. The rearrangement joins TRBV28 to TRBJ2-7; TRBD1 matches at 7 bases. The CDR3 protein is CASTKTGVWGYEQYF. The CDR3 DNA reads TGTGCCAGCACCAAAACAGGGGTATGGGGTTACGAGCAGTACTTC.